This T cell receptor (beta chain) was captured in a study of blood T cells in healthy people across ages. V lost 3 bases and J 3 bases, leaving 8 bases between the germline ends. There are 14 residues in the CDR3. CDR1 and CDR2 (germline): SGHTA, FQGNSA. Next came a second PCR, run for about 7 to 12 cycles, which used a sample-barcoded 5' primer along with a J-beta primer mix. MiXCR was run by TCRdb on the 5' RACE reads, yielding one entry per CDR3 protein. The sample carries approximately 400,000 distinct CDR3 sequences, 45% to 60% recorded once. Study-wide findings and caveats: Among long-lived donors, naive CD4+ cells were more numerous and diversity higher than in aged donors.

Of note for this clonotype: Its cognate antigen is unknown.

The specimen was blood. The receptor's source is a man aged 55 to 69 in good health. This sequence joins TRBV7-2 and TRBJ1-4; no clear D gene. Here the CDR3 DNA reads TGTGCCAGCAGCTTGGGCTTACCTAATGAAAAACTGTTTTTT. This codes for CASSLGLPNEKLFF.